The 18 T cell receptor beta chains in this list originate from one sample, sequenced in a study of OX40 agonist ivuxolimab in advanced cancers. Assay: immunoSEQ multiplex PCR; the TCRdb copy retains only in-frame clones and omits some. The data contain fewer than 80,000 clones, 65% to 90% of them singletons. This material consisted of CD4+ or CD8+ T cells sorted from blood, taken in a trial of the OX40 agonist ivuxolimab. All receptors derive from an adult with an advanced solid tumor such as melanoma, head and neck, liver or kidney cancer.

V usage is TRBV5-3 and J usage is TRBJ2-4; 8 positions agree with TRBD2. TRBV5-3 is placed among ORFs of uncertain function. The CDR3 spans 15 residues. V lost 2 bases to trimming and J lost 9 bases; unmatched junction nucleotides: 10. The CDR3 here is CARSFSGLGVVIQYF. Here the CDR3 DNA reads TGTGCCAGAAGCTTCTCGGGACTAGGTGTTGTCATTCAGTACTTC.

This CDR3 reads CASSLQTGSGNTIYF. The CDR3 DNA reads TGCGCCAGCAGCTTACAGACAGGGAGCGGAAACACCATATATTTT. V usage is TRBV5-1 and J usage is TRBJ1-3, with 7 bases fitting TRBD1. The CDR3 consists of 15 residues. The trim removed 2 bases at V and 4 bases at J, leaving 6 bases unmatched. From germline, CDR1 is SGHRS and CDR2 YFSETQ.

V gene TRBV6-5 combines with J gene TRBJ2-7, with TRBD2 matching 11 bases. V shed 6 bases, J shed 4 bases, and the junction held 5 bases outside the gene matches. The CDR3 length is 14 residues. Germline CDR1 MNHEY, CDR2 SVGAGI. CDR3: CASRPLAGVYEQYF. As DNA, the CDR3 is TGTGCCAGCAGGCCACTAGCGGGGGTTTACGAGCAGTACTTC.

A few counts support this clone. The rearrangement joins TRBV7-9 to TRBJ2-2; 7 positions match TRBD1. CDR3 length: 16 residues. The V segment lost 11 bases and the J segment 4 bases; nucleotides outside the gene matches: 16. From germline, CDR1 is SEHNR and CDR2 FQNEAQ (reference sequence). The CDR3 DNA is TGTGCCGTACCGGTTGTAGGGGGCGCGTTCACCGGGGAGCTGTTTTTT. The encoded protein is CAVPVVGGAFTGELFF. The full variable domain, rest sourced from reference TRBV7-9 and TRBJ2-2, is DTGVSQNPRHKITKRGQNVTFRCDPISEHNRLYWYRQTLGQGPEFLTYFQNEAQLEKSRLLSDRFSAERPKGSFSTLEIQRTEQGDSAMYLCAVPVVGGAFTGELFFGEGSRLTVL.

The chain carries TRBV2 and TRBJ1-1; TRBD1 matches at 8 bases. Germline CDR1 SNHLY, CDR2 FYNNEI. V lost 6 bases, J lost 6 bases, and 12 bases stayed unmatched. The CDR3 sequence is 15 residues long. For the CDR3, the DNA is TGTGCCAGCAGGATGGACAGGGTCTGGGCGGCTGAAGCTTTCTTT. This sequence encodes CASRMDRVWAAEAFF.

The chain recombines TRBV5-5 with TRBJ1-1; TRBD1 matches 10 bases. The CDR3 has 16 amino acids. Germline V gene sequence: CDR1 SGHKS, CDR2 YYEKEE (reference sequence). Losses at the gene ends were 3 bases for V and 4 bases for J; bases not matched to a gene: 9. CDR3 protein: CASSSGQGVWGTEAFF. The CDR3 DNA reads TGTGCCAGCAGCTCAGGACAGGGGGTTTGGGGCACTGAAGCTTTCTTT.

The table lists this clone with a count of one. The rearrangement links TRBV6-5 to TRBJ1-6; 9 nucleotides agree with TRBD1. CDR1 and CDR2 (germline): MNHEY, SVGAGI. V lost 8 bases to trimming and J lost 7 bases; unmatched junction nucleotides: 9. The CDR3 consists of 15 residues. In DNA, the CDR3 is TGTGCCAGCGGGAACAGGGGGCTCCTAAATTCACCCCTCCACTTT. It codes for CASGNRGLLNSPLHF.

This chain uses TRBV4-2 with TRBJ1-1; the D is unclear. The CDR3 is 15 amino acids. V was clipped by 0 bases and J by 1 base, with 9 bases between them. Germline values: CDR1 LGHNA, CDR2 YNFKEQ. The CDR3 nucleotides are TGTGCCAGCAGCCAAGAAGAGGGAAAGAACACTGAAGCTTTCTTT. Its translation: CASSQEEGKNTEAFF.

The chain combines TRBV6-5 with TRBJ2-7, with D possibly being TRBD1 or TRBD2 (5 bases each). Germline V gives CDR1 MNHEY, CDR2 SVGAGI. Trimming removed 5 bases from V and 7 bases from J, with 18 bases in between. CDR3 size: 14 residues. CDR3 DNA: TGTGCCAGCAGTAGCTCCAGGGTATCGGGGGAGCAGTACTTC. As protein: CASSSSRVSGEQYF.

V is TRBV5-1 and J is TRBJ1-1; tentatively, D is TRBD1 (5 bases). The CDR3 contains 16 residues. Trimming removed 2 bases at V and 0 bases at J, with 14 bases between. Germline assignment: CDR1 SGHRS and CDR2 YFSETQ. CDR3 sequence reads: CASSFSGPPMNTEAFF. Written as DNA, the CDR3 is TGCGCCAGCAGCTTCTCAGGGCCCCCAATGAACACTGAAGCTTTCTTT.

This clone was seen only once. The rearrangement joins TRBV10-2 to TRBJ1-3, with D tentatively TRBD1 (5 bases). The CDR3 loop spans 13 amino acids. Per germline, CDR1 WSHSY and CDR2 SAAADI. V lost 8 bases to trimming and J lost 3 bases, with 11 bases between them. CDR3 region: CASSRGGGNTIYF. CDR3 bases: TGCGCCAGCTCCCGGGGGGGTGGAAACACCATATATTTT.

The genes are TRBV30 and TRBJ1-2; D remains ambiguous. The V gene lost 0 bases and the J gene lost 8 bases, with 10 bases spanning the gap. CDR1 GTSNPN and CDR2 SVGIG come from the germline V gene (reference sequence). This CDR3 spans 12 amino acids. CDR3 amino acids: CAWSVGPGGYTF. The CDR3 coding sequence is TGTGCCTGGAGTGTAGGACCGGGAGGCTACACCTTC.

The gene calls are TRBV18 and TRBJ1-4; D ambiguous. This CDR3 spans 15 amino acids. Germline CDR1 and CDR2: KGHSH and LQKENI. The V end lost 3 bases, the J end lost 3 bases, and 11 bases lay between the germline ends. Here the CDR3 DNA reads TGTGCCAGCTCACCTCGCATAGCGGCTAATGAAAAACTGTTTTTT. Encoded protein: CASSPRIAANEKLFF.

The V and J genes are TRBV7-2 and TRBJ2-5; D gene ambiguous. Trimming cost V 3 bases and J 5 bases, with 10 bases left between them. This CDR3 contains 13 residues. The germline V gene has CDR1 SGHTA and CDR2 FQGNSA. CDR3 nucleotides: TGTGCCAGCAGCTTGGGTGGCCCGGAGACCCAGTACTTC. The encoded protein is CASSLGGPETQYF.

This sequence joins TRBV9 and TRBJ2-3; no clear D gene. The CDR3 has 13 amino acids. CDR1 and CDR2 (germline): SGDLS, YYNGEE. With 0 bases removed from V and 5 bases from J, the gap between germline ends came to 7 bases. CDR3 sequence: CASSVESQDTQYF. CDR3 DNA sequence: TGTGCCAGCAGCGTAGAGTCCCAAGATACGCAGTATTTT.

The chain is built from TRBV4-2 and TRBJ2-7, with 7 bases that match TRBD2. Germline CDR1 reads LGHNA; CDR2 reads YNFKEQ. The CDR3 has 15 residues. The V gene end was trimmed by 2 bases and the J gene end by 2 bases; junction bases not matched to a gene: 6. The CDR3 spells CASSQTSGEAYEQYF. DNA of the CDR3: TGTGCCAGCAGCCAAACAAGCGGGGAAGCCTACGAGCAGTACTTC.

The V and J genes are TRBV18 and TRBJ2-5; D ambiguous. Trimming pared 2 bases from V and 2 bases from J, leaving 6 bases between. CDR1 is KGHSH and CDR2 is LQKENI in the germline V gene. CDR3 size: 13 residues. This chain's CDR3 is CASSPTQQETQYF. CDR3 DNA: TGTGCCAGCTCACCAACCCAGCAAGAGACCCAGTACTTC.

On this clone: This sample includes further DNA sequences coding for the same CDR3. DNA of the CDR3: TGTGCCAGCAGAGGACAAGAGACCCAGTACTTC. It translates to CASRGQETQYF. This chain joins TRBV27 and TRBJ2-5; D is ambiguous. This CDR3 spans 11 amino acids. Trimming cost V 6 bases and J 2 bases, with 4 bases left between them. From germline, CDR1 is MNHEY and CDR2 SMNVEV (reference sequence).